These T cell receptor beta chains were read from a single sample in a study of cytomegalovirus exposure and HLA in healthy donors. The assay was immunoSEQ multiplex PCR, and TCRdb's table has in-frame clones only and misses some. This sample has about 160,000 clones, with roughly 85% found just once. The sample was PBMCs. The source is a man aged 18 to 30 in good health and CMV-seropositive. CDR3s include the opening cysteine and the closing phenylalanine or tryptophan. Each record gives: J gene, V gene, clone size, D gene, CDR3 DNA, CDR3 protein. D genes are given only for firm matches. The size of a clone is reported for some rows only, either as once, few or many, or as a class for expanded clones.

TRBJ2-6 TRBV11-1 - TRBD1 TGTGCCAGCACCTCATGGACAGGGGCTGGGGCCAACGGCCTGACTTTC CASTSWTGAGANGLTF
TRBJ2-3 TRBV7-3 - - TGTGCCAGCAGCCCCAAGACTGGCAAAGGGGCATCGGATACGCAGTATTTT CASSPKTGKGASDTQYF
TRBJ1-6 TRBV5-6 - TRBD1 TGTGCCAGCAACGGACAGGTTTGGAATTCACCCCTCCACTTT CASNGQVWNSPLHF
TRBJ2-1 TRBV27 - TRBD2 TGTGCCAGCAGTCCCTCGGGGGGTGATACCTACAATGAGCAGTTCTTC CASSPSGGDTYNEQFF
TRBJ2-7 TRBV6-1 - - TGTGCCAGCAGCCACGAGGCATCCTACGAGCAGTACTTC CASSHEASYEQYF
TRBJ1-6 TRBV2 - TRBD1 TGTGCCAGCAGTGAATTGCAGGGGGCTTCACCCCTCCACTTT CASSELQGASPLHF
TRBJ1-6 TRBV11-3 - - TGTGCCAGCAGCTTAGACGGGGGTTCACCCCTCCACTTT CASSLDGGSPLHF
TRBJ2-3 TRBV5-1 once TRBD1 TGCGCCAGCAGCGTGGACAGGGATTTGGCCTATTCCGATACGCAGTATTTT CASSVDRDLAYSDTQYF
TRBJ1-5 TRBV15 - TRBD1 TGTGCCACCAGCAGAGATGGTTCAGGGGGCTATCAGCCCCAGCATTTT CATSRDGSGGYQPQHF
TRBJ2-3 TRBV11-3 once TRBD1 TGTGCCAGCAGCCTAAGGACAGGGGGCGCGACAGATACGCAGTATTTT CASSLRTGGATDTQYF
TRBJ2-7 TRBV21-1 once - TGTGCCAGCACAACGGACCCTACGGACTTCGGCTACGAGCAGTACTTC CASTTDPTDFGYEQYF
TRBJ1-2 TRBV7-2 - - TGTGCCAGCAACCTACGGGCGGGGTCGGTAAACTATGGCTACACCTTC CASNLRAGSVNYGYTF
TRBJ2-1 TRBV19 once TRBD1 TGTGCCAGTAGTATACCGGGACAGGCGTCCGAGCAGTTCTTC CASSIPGQASEQFF
TRBJ1-1 TRBV6-1 once - TGTGCCAGCAGTGAATTATATCAGGGAAGGACTGAAGCTTTCTTT CASSELYQGRTEAFF
TRBJ2-5 TRBV2 - - TGTGCCAGCAAAATGGGCAGTCCTCAAGAGACCCAGTACTTC CASKMGSPQETQYF
TRBJ2-7 TRBV4-3 - TRBD1 TGCGCCAGCAGCCCTGGGACAGACTACGAGCAGTACTTC CASSPGTDYEQYF
TRBJ1-2 TRBV19 - - TGTGCCAGTACCACAAGAGACAGGTTTGGAGGTGGCTACACCTTC CASTTRDRFGGGYTF
TRBJ2-6 TRBV19 - - TGTGCCAGTAGTATCGCGGGTGACGGGGCCAACGTCCTGACTTTC CASSIAGDGANVLTF
TRBJ2-2 TRBV7-6 - TRBD2 TGTGCCAGCAGCTTACCCGGGACTAGCGGGGTGGCCGGGGAGCTGTTTTTT CASSLPGTSGVAGELFF
TRBJ2-1 TRBV5-8 - TRBD1 TGTGCCAGCAGCCGGGACAGGGGAAATGAGCAGTTCTTC CASSRDRGNEQFF
TRBJ1-5 TRBV5-8 - - TGTGCCAGCAGCTTGCAGAATAGCAATCAGCCCCAGCATTTT CASSLQNSNQPQHF
TRBJ1-4 TRBV6-1 - - TGTGCCAGCAGTGGGTACAGGGTTACAACTAATGAAAAACTGTTTTTT CASSGYRVTTNEKLFF
TRBJ2-5 TRBV7-9 - - TGTGCCAGCAGCGCCGGGACACAGTACCAAGAGACCCAGTACTTC CASSAGTQYQETQYF